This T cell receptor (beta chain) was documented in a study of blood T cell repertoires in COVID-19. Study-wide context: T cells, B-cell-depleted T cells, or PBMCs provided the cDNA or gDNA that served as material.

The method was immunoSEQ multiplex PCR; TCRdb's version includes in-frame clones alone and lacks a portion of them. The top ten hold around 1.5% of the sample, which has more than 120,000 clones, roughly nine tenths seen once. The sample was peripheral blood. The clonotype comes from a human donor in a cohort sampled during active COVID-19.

The CDR3 nucleotides are TGTGCCAGCAGTTTAAGACAGGGACGGTATGGCTACACCTTC. Its protein is CASSLRQGRYGYTF. The chain carries TRBV27 and TRBJ1-2, with TRBD1 matching over 7 bases. Trimming took 2 bases from V and 5 from J; bases not matched to a gene: 5. CDR3 length: 14 amino acids. Germline V gene data show CDR1 as MNHEY and CDR2 as SMNVEV (reference sequence).